This T cell receptor (beta chain) was observed in a study of shared clonotypes between healthy human individuals. Study results and limitations: The represented genetic and exposure-history diversity was limited by the small number of donors. Generation probabilities of non-shared clonotypes were lower (relative to those shared by all four donors). Clonotype sharing levels among donors were expected to vary with sequencing depth.

The naive CD8 fraction comprised CD45RO-negative cells positively selected for CCR7 and excluded terminally differentiated effector memory CD45RA+ cells. In regard to this clone: Its target is unknown.

As handled by the study authors: Junction-only sequences produced by ImmunoSEQ had no quality scores, so filtering differed. Data came from immunoSEQ multiplex PCR; TCRdb stores just in-frame clones and leaves some out. V and J calls and clone size are copied from that table; D and trimming were computed from the DNA. The data show hundreds of thousands of clones, 96% seen once. The V end was cut by 5 bases, the J end by 2 bases, with 18 bases between. The CDR3 is made up of 16 amino acids. Germline assignment: CDR1 MDHEN and CDR2 SYDVKM. The chain couples TRBV28 to TRBJ1-2, with a tentative D call TRBD1 (6 bases). The source of this sequence is a woman in her twenties or thirties in good health. Sequencing input: naive CD8+ T cells sorted from blood. The CDR3 DNA reads TGTGCCAGCAGTCTCCCAGGGGAGGGGGGAAACTATGGCTACACCTTC. Its translation: CASSLPGEGGNYGYTF.